This T cell receptor beta chain was found in a study of blood T cell repertoires in COVID-19. The CDR3 has 15 residues. Germline V gene lookup returns CDR1 SGHRS and CDR2 YFSETQ. J gave up 3 bases and V 3 bases, and 9 bases lay outside the gene matches. Under the authors' procedure: Estimates of nucleated cell counts were drawn from the amplification of reference gene primers. The protocol was immunoSEQ multiplex PCR, while the TCRdb copy is restricted to in-frame clones and leaves out a portion. The V and J calls and clone size were taken over from that table, and D and trimming were inferred from the DNA. Of 350,000 to 450,000 clones in the sample, 88% are singletons; the top ten hold 1.4%. Participant age was roughly 18 to 100 years, and participants resided in approximately 25 US areas.

The TCR sequence derives from a woman in her late teens or twenties who had been exposed to COVID-19. The chain recombines TRBV5-1 with TRBJ2-7; 7 positions match TRBD1. What was sequenced was PBMCs or T cells enriched from blood (not recorded which). The CDR3: CASSSWTGTVYEQYF. CDR3 nucleotide sequence: TGCGCCAGCAGCTCATGGACAGGCACCGTCTACGAGCAGTACTTC.